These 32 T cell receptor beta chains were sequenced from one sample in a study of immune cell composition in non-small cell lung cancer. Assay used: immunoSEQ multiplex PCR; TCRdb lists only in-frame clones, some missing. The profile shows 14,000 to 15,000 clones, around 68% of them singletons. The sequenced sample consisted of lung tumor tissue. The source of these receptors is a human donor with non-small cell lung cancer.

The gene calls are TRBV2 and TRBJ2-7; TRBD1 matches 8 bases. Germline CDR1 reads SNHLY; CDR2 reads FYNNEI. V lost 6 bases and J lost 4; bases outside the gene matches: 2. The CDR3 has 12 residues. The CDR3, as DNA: TGTGCCAGCAGAACAGGGGGATACGAGCAGTACTTC. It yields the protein CASRTGGYEQYF.

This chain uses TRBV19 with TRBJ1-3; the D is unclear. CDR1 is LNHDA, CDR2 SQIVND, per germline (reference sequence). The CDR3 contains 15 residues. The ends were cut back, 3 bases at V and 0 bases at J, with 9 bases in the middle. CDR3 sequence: CASSISRSSGNTIYF. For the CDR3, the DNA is TGTGCCAGTAGTATTTCCCGGAGCTCTGGAAACACCATATATTTT.

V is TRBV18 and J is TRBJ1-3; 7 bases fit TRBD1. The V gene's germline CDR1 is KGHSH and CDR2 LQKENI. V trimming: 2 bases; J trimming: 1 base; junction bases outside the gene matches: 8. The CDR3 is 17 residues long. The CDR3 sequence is CASSPGTGTASGNTIYF. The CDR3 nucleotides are TGTGCCAGCTCACCAGGGACCGGGACAGCATCTGGAAACACCATATATTTT.

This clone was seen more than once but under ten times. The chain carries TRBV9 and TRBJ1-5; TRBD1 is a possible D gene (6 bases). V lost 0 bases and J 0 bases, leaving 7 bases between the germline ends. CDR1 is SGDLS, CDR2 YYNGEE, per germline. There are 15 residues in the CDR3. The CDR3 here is CASSVEGVSNQPQHF. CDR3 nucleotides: TGTGCCAGCAGCGTAGAGGGGGTTAGCAATCAGCCCCAGCATTTT.

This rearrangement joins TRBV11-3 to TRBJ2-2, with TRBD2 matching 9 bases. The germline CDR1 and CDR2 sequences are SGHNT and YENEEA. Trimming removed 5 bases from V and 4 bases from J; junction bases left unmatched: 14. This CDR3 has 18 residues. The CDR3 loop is CASSPGGASGAVTGELFF. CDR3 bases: TGTGCCAGCAGCCCGGGGGGTGCTAGCGGGGCAGTCACCGGGGAGCTGTTTTTT.

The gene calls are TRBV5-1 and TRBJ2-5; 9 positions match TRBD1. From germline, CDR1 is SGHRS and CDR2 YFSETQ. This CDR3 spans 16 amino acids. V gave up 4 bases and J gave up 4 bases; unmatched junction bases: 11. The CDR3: CASSRTPTGGAETQYF. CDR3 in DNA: TGCGCCAGCAGCAGGACCCCTACAGGGGGCGCAGAGACCCAGTACTTC.

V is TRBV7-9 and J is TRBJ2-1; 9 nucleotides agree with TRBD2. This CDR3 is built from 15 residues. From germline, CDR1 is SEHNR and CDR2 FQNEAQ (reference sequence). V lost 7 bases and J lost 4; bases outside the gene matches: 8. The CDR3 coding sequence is TGTGCCAGCAACTATAAGCGGGGGGTGTACAATGAGCAGTTCTTC. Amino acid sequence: CASNYKRGVYNEQFF.

The CDR3 loop reads CASSRTGAGETQYF. CDR3 DNA: TGTGCCAGCAGCCGTACAGGGGCGGGAGAGACCCAGTACTTC. The V and J genes are TRBV7-3 and TRBJ2-5; 7 bases agree with TRBD1. Germline lookup yields CDR1 SGHTA and CDR2 FQGTGA. Trimming at V came to 5 bases and at J to 4 bases, leaving 7 bases not matched to a gene. This CDR3 is 14 amino acids long.

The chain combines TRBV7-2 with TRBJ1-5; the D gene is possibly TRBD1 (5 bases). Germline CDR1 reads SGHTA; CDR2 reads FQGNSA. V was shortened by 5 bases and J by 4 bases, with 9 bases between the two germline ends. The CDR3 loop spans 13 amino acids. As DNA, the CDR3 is TGTGCCAGCAGCCCAGACAGAAATCAGCCCCAGCATTTT. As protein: CASSPDRNQPQHF.

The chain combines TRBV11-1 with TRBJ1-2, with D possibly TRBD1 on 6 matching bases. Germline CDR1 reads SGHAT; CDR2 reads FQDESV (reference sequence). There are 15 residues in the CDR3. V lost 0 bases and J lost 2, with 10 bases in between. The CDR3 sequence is CASSLATGWNYGYTF. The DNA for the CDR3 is TGTGCCAGCAGCTTAGCTACAGGGTGGAACTATGGCTACACCTTC.

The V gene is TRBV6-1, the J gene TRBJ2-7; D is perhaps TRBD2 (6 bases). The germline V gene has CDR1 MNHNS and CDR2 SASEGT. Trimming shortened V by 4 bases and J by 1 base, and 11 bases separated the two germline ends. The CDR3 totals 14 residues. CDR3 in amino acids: CASSGRGVSYEQYF. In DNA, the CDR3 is TGTGCCAGCAGTGGGAGGGGAGTATCCTACGAGCAGTACTTC.

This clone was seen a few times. The DNA of the CDR3 is TGTGCCAGTCATATAGCAGGGTATGGCTACACCTTC. This codes for CASHIAGYGYTF. V is TRBV19 and J is TRBJ1-2; D might be TRBD1 (5 bases). The CDR3 length is 12 residues. V lost 8 bases to trimming and J lost 5 bases, with 12 bases between them. CDR1 and CDR2 from the germline V gene are LNHDA and SQIVND (reference sequence). The full variable domain, completed using reference TRBV19 and TRBJ1-2, is DGGITQSPKYLFRKEGQNVTLSCEQNLNHDAMYWYRQDPGQGLRLIYYSQIVNDFQKGDIAEGYSVSREKKESFPLTVTSAQKNPTAFYLCASHIAGYGYTFGSGTRLTVV.

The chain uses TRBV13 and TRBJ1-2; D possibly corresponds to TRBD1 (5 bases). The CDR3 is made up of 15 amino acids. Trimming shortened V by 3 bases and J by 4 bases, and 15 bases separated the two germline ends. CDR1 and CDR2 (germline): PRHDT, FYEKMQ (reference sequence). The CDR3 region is CASSFRQGNVYGYTF. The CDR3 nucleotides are TGTGCCAGCAGCTTTCGGCAGGGTAATGTCTATGGCTACACCTTC.

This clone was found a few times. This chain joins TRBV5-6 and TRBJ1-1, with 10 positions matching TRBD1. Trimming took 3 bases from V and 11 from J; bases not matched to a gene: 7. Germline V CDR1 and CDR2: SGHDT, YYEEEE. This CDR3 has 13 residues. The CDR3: CASSYTGTGDAFF. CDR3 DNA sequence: TGTGCCAGCAGCTACACCGGGACAGGGGATGCTTTCTTT.

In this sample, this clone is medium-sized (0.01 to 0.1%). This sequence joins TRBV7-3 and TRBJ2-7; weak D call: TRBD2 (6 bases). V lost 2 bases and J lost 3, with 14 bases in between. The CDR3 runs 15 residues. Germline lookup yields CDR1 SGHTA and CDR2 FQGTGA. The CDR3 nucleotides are TGTGCCAGCAGCTTAGCCTCGGGGGTGGGCTACGAGCAGTACTTC. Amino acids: CASSLASGVGYEQYF.

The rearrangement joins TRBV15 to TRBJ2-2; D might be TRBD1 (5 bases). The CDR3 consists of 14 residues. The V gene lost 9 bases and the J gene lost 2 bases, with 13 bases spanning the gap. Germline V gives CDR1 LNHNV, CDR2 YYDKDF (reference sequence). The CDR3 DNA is TGTGCCACGGAAGGACACCGCAACACCGGGGAGCTGTTTTTT. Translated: CATEGHRNTGELFF.

The CDR3 region is CASIVSPTERLYGYTF. The CDR3 DNA reads TGCGCCAGCATAGTCAGTCCGACAGAGCGATTATACGGCTACACCTTC. The chain is built from TRBV5-1 and TRBJ1-2, with D perhaps matching TRBD1 (5 bases). The germline gives CDR1 SGHRS, CDR2 YFSETQ. The CDR3 contains 16 residues. The ends were cut back, 6 bases at V and 8 bases at J, with 26 bases in the middle.

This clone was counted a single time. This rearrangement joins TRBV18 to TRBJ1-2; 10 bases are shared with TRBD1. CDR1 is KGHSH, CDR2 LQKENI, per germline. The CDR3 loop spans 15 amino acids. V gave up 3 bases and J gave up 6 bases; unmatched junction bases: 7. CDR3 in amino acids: CASSPGQGLTNGYTF. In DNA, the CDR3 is TGTGCCAGCTCACCGGGACAGGGGCTCACTAATGGCTACACCTTC.

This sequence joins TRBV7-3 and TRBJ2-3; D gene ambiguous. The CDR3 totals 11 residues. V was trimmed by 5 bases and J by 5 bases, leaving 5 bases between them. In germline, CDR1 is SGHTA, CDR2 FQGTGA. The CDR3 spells CASSLRDTQYF. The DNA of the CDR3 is TGTGCCAGCAGCCTGAGAGATACGCAGTATTTT.

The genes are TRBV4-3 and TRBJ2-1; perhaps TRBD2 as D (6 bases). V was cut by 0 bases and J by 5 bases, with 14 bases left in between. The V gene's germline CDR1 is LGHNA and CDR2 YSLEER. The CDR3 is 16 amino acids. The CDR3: CASSQDIGLANNEQFF. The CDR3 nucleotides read TGCGCCAGCAGCCAAGATATTGGGCTAGCGAACAATGAGCAGTTCTTC.

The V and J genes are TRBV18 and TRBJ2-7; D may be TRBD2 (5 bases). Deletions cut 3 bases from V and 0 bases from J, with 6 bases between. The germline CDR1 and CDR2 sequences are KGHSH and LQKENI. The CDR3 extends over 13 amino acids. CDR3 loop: CASSPGVSYEQYF. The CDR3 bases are TGTGCCAGCTCACCCGGGGTCTCCTACGAGCAGTACTTC.

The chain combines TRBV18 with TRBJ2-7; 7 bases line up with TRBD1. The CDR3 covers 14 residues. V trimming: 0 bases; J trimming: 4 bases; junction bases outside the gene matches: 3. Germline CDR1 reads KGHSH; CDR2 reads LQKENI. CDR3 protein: CASSPPTGKYEQYF. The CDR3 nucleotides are TGTGCCAGCTCACCACCGACAGGGAAGTACGAGCAGTACTTC.

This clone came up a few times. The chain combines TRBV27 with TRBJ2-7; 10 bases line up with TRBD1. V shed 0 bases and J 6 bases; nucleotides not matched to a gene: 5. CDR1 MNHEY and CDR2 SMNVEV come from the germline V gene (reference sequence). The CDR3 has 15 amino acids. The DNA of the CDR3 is TGTGCCAGCAGTTTATCTGGACAGGGGGTAGGCGAGCAGTACTTC. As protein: CASSLSGQGVGEQYF.

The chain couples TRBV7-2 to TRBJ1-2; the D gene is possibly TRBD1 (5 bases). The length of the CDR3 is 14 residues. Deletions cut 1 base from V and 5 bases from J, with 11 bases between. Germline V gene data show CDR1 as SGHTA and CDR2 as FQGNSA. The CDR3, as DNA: TGTGCCAGCAGCTTAGGACAGACAGTTTATGGCTACACCTTC. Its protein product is CASSLGQTVYGYTF.

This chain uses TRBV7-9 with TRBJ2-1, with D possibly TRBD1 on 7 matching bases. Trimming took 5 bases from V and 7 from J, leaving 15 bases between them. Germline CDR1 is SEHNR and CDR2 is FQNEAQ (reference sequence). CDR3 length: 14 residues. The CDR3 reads CASSRDQGGNEQFF. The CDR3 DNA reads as TGTGCCAGCAGCCGGGACCAGGGGGGAAATGAGCAGTTCTTC.

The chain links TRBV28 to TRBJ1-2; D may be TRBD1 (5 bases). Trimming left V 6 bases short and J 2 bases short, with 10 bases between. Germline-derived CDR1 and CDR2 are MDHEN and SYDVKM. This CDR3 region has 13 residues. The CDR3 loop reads CASSPAGNYGYTF. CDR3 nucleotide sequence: TGTGCCAGCAGCCCCGCAGGGAACTATGGCTACACCTTC.

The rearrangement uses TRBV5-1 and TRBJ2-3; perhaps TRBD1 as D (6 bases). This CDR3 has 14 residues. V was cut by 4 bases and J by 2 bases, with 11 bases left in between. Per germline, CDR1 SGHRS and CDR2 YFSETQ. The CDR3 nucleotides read TGCGCCAGCAGCCCGGACAGAGACACAGATACGCAGTATTTT. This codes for CASSPDRDTDTQYF.

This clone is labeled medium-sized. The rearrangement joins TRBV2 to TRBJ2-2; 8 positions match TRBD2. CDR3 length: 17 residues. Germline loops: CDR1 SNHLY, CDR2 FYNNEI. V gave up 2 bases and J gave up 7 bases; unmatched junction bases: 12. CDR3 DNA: TGTGCCAGCAGTGAATGGGCGGGGGGCCCGATCGGCGGGGAGCTGTTTTTT. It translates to CASSEWAGGPIGGELFF.

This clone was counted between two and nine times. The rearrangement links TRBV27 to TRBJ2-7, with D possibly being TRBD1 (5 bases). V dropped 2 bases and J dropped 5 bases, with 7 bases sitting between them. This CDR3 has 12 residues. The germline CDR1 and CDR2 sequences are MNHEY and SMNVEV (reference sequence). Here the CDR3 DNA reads TGTGCCAGCAGTTTACTAGGGGACGAGCAGTACTTC. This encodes CASSLLGDEQYF.

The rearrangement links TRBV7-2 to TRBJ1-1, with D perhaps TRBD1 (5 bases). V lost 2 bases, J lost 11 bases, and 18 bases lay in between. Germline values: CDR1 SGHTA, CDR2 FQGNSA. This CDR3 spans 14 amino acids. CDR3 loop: CASSLKTEEVRAFF. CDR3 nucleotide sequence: TGTGCCAGCAGCTTAAAGACAGAAGAGGTCCGGGCTTTCTTT.

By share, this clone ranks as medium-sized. The CDR3 DNA follows: TGCGCCAGCAGCCAAGGACAGGGGGCGGAGGAGCAGTACTTC. Protein product: CASSQGQGAEEQYF. This chain uses TRBV4-3 with TRBJ2-7; 10 positions match TRBD1. The CDR3 extends over 14 amino acids. CDR1 is LGHNA, CDR2 YSLEER, per germline. Trimming took 1 base from V and 7 from J; bases not matched to a gene: 4.

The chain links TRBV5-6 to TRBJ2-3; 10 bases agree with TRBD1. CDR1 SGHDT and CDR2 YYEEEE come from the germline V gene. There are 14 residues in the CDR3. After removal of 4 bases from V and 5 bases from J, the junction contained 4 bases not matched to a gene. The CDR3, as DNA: TGTGCCAGCAGCGCCGGGACAGGGGTAGATACGCAGTATTTT. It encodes CASSAGTGVDTQYF.